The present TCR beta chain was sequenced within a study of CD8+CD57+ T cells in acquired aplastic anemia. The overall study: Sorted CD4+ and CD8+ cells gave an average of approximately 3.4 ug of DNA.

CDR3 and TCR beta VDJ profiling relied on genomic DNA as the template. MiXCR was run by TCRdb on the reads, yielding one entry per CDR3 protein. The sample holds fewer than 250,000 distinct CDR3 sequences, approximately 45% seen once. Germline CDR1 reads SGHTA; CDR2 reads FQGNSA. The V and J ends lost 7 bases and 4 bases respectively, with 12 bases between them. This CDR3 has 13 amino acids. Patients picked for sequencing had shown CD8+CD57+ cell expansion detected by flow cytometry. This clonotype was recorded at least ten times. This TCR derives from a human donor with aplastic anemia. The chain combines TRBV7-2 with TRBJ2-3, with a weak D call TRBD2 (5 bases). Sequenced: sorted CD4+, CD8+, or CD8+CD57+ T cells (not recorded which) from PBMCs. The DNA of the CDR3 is TGTGCCAGCAAACTAGGGAGCTCAGATACGCAGTATTTT. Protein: CASKLGSSDTQYF.